These T cell receptor beta chains were read from a single sample in a study of T cell changes during pregnancy in multiple sclerosis. Generated by immunoSEQ multiplex PCR, the TCRdb table keeps only in-frame clones and is missing some. The table has 18,000 or so clones, around 87% seen once. The sample consisted of CD8+ T cells from peripheral blood mononuclear cells, taken in the third trimester of pregnancy. The receptor source for this set is a female donor in good health, enrolled as a control in a pregnancy study. Both conserved end residues are part of each CDR3. D genes are given only for firm matches. Some rows mark clone size as missing; the rest say once, few, many or name a class of expanded clone.

V	D	size	J	CDR3	DNA
TRBV4-3	.	.	TRBJ1-4	CASSQDRGTLAEKLFF	TGCGCCAGCAGCCAAGATCGGGGGACGTTGGCTGAAAAACTGTTTTTT
TRBV28	.	.	TRBJ1-3	CASRGGAFSGNTIYF	TGTGCCAGCAGGGGAGGGGCTTTTTCTGGAAACACCATATATTTT
TRBV11-2	TRBD1	few	TRBJ1-1	CASSLEGTGGFEAFF	TGTGCCAGCAGCTTAGAAGGGACAGGGGGTTTTGAAGCTTTCTTT
TRBV4-1	.	.	TRBJ1-1	CASSQDRRGEAFF	TGCGCCAGCAGCCAAGATCGGAGGGGTGAAGCTTTCTTT
TRBV27	TRBD2	.	TRBJ2-7	CASSPRTSGSYEQYF	TGTGCCAGCAGTCCGCGGACTAGCGGCTCCTACGAGCAGTACTTC
TRBV6-1	TRBD2	few	TRBJ2-7	CASSGTSGGGGLNEQYF	TGTGCCAGCAGTGGGACTAGCGGGGGAGGAGGCTTAAACGAGCAGTACTTC
TRBV11-1	.	.	TRBJ2-7	CASSLWGQDEQYF	TGTGCCAGCAGCTTATGGGGGCAGGACGAGCAGTACTTC
TRBV5-1	.	.	TRBJ1-5	CASSTTGDSNQPQHF	TGCGCCAGCAGCACGACAGGAGATAGCAATCAGCCCCAGCATTTT
TRBV7-6	TRBD1	.	TRBJ2-3	CASSLTPTGPTDTQYF	TGTGCCAGCAGCTTAACCCCGACAGGGCCCACAGATACGCAGTATTTT
TRBV7-9	TRBD2	.	TRBJ2-5	CASSLESSGMGRAQYF	TGTGCCAGCAGCTTAGAATCTAGCGGGATGGGCCGCGCCCAGTACTTC
TRBV4-3	.	.	TRBJ1-1	CASSQDRSATEAFF	TGCGCCAGCAGCCAAGATCGAAGTGCGACTGAAGCTTTCTTT
TRBV5-4	.	.	TRBJ1-2	CASSSQGGDYGYTF	TGTGCCAGCAGCAGCCAGGGAGGGGACTATGGCTACACCTTC
TRBV29-1	.	.	TRBJ2-1	CSVPGRRGNEQFF	TGCAGCGTCCCGGGACGACGGGGGAATGAGCAGTTCTTC
TRBV6-4	.	.	TRBJ2-1	CASSPGLRGNEQFF	TGTGCCAGCAGCCCGGGTTTGCGAGGCAATGAGCAGTTCTTC
TRBV28	TRBD2	.	TRBJ2-3	CASSSTPGTSGNTDTQYF	TGTGCCAGCAGTTCCACGCCAGGGACTAGCGGGAACACAGATACGCAGTATTTT
TRBV5-5	.	.	TRBJ2-7	CASSLGGGYEQYF	TGTGCCAGCAGCTTGGGAGGAGGCTACGAGCAGTACTTC
TRBV11-2	TRBD2	.	TRBJ2-3	CASSLAGGWTDTQYF	TGTGCCAGCAGCTTGGCGGGAGGGTGGACAGATACGCAGTATTTT
TRBV4-1	.	.	TRBJ2-5	CASSQGARTFGEETQYF	TGCGCCAGCAGCCAAGGGGCCCGGACATTTGGAGAGGAGACCCAGTACTTC
TRBV28	.	.	TRBJ2-7	CASSWLTQSGYEQYF	TGTGCCAGCAGTTGGTTGACGCAGTCCGGGTACGAGCAGTACTTC
TRBV19	TRBD2	once	TRBJ2-2	CASSLMRGARTGELFF	TGTGCCAGTAGCCTCATGCGGGGGGCCCGCACCGGGGAGCTGTTTTTT
TRBV25-1	TRBD1	.	TRBJ1-6	CASSVRDRDSPLHF	TGTGCCAGCAGTGTACGGGACAGGGATTCACCCCTCCACTTT
TRBV6-5	.	.	TRBJ2-7	CASSYGARFYEQYF	TGTGCCAGCAGTTACGGGGCGAGATTCTACGAGCAGTACTTC
TRBV6-5	TRBD2	.	TRBJ2-7	CASGPTSGTYEQYF	TGTGCCAGCGGACCCACCAGCGGGACCTACGAGCAGTACTTC
TRBV28	TRBD1	few	TRBJ2-2	CASSSGTGDEELFF	TGTGCCAGCAGTTCCGGGACAGGGGACGAGGAGCTGTTTTTT
TRBV15	TRBD2	.	TRBJ2-3	CATSSGGVPDTQYF	TGTGCCACCAGCAGCGGGGGGGTTCCAGATACGCAGTATTTT
TRBV7-3	TRBD1	.	TRBJ2-7	CASSLWTGAYEQYF	TGTGCCAGCAGCTTGTGGACAGGGGCCTACGAGCAGTACTTC
TRBV6-6	.	.	TRBJ2-2	CASSLPRNTGELFF	TGTGCCAGCAGTCTACCAAGGAACACCGGGGAGCTGTTTTTT
TRBV9	.	.	TRBJ1-1	CASSEGQNTEAFF	TGTGCCAGCAGCGAGGGACAGAACACTGAAGCTTTCTTT
TRBV2	.	few	TRBJ2-7	CASSQGFYREQYF	TGTGCCAGCAGCCAGGGCTTCTATCGCGAGCAGTACTTC
TRBV7-2	.	.	TRBJ1-4	CASSLLFRGSGTNEKLFF	TGTGCCAGCAGCTTACTTTTCAGGGGATCGGGAACTAATGAAAAACTGTTTTTT
TRBV27	TRBD2	.	TRBJ2-1	CASSLEGASGVYEQFF	TGTGCCAGCAGTTTAGAAGGGGCTAGCGGGGTTTACGAGCAGTTCTTC
TRBV6-1	.	once	TRBJ1-3	CVSNLSQGSGNTIYF	TGTGTCAGCAACCTATCACAGGGTTCTGGAAACACCATATATTTT
TRBV4-2	TRBD1	.	TRBJ2-6	CASSEQGALSGANVLTF	TGTGCCAGCAGCGAGCAGGGGGCACTCTCTGGGGCCAACGTCCTGACTTTC
TRBV27	TRBD1	.	TRBJ2-3	CASSLYPTTGADTQYF	TGTGCCAGCAGTTTATACCCCACGACAGGGGCAGATACGCAGTATTTT
TRBV4-3	.	.	TRBJ2-1	CASSQTSIGFNEQFF	TGCGCCAGCAGCCAAACCTCCATCGGTTTTAATGAGCAGTTCTTC
TRBV11-2	.	.	TRBJ1-5	CASSRYRDDQPQHF	TGTGCCAGCAGCCGTTACAGGGATGATCAGCCCCAGCATTTT